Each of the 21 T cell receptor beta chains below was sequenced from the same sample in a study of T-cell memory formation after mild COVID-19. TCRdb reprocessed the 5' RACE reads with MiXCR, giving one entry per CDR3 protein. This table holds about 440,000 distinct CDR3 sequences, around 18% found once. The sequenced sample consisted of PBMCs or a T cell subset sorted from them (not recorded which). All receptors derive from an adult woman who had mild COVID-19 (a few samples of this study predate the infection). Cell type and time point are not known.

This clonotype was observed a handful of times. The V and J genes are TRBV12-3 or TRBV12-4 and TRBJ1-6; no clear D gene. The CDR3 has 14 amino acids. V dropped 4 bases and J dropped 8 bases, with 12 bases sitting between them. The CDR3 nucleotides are TGTGCCAGCAGTTGGGGTGGAGGAGATTCACCCCTCCACTTT. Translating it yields CASSWGGGDSPLHF.

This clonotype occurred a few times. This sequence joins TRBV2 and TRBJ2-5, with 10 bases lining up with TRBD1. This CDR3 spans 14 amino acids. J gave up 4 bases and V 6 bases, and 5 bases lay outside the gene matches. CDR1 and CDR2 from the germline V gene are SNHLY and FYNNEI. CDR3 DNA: TGTGCCAGCAGCGCCTGGACAGGGGGAGAGACCCAGTACTTC. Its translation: CASSAWTGGETQYF.

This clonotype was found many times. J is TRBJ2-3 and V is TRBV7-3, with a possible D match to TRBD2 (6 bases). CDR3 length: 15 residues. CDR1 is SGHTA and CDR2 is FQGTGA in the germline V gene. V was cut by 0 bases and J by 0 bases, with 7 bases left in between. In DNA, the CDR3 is TGTGCCAGCAGCTTAACGGGAGGAAGCACAGATACGCAGTATTTT. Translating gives CASSLTGGSTDTQYF.

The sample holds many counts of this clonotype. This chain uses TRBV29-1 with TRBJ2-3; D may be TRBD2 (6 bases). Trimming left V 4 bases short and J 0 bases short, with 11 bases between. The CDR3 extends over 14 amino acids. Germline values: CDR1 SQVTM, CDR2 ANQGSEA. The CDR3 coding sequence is TGCAGCGTTGGGAGGGACCTTAGCACAGATACGCAGTATTTT. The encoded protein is CSVGRDLSTDTQYF.

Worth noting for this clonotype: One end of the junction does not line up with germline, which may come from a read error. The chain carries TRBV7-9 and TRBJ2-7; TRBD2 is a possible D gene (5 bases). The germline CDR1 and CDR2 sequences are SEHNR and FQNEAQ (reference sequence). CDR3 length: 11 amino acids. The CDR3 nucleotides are TGTGCCAGCAGCCTAGGGCGGCGGGTTCACTTC. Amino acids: CASSLGRRVHF.

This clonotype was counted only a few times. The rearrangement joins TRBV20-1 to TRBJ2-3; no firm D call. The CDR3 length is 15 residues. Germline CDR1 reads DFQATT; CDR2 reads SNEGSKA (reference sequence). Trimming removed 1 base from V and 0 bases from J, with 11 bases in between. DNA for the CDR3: TGCAGTGCTAGAGGCCCACACCAAAGCACAGATACGCAGTATTTT. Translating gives CSARGPHQSTDTQYF.

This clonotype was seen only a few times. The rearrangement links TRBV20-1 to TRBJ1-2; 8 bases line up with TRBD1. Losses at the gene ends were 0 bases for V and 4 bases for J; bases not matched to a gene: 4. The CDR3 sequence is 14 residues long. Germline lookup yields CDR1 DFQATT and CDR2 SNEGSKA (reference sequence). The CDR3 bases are TGCAGTGCTAGAGATTCCACAGGGGGCTATGGCTACACCTTC. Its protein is CSARDSTGGYGYTF.

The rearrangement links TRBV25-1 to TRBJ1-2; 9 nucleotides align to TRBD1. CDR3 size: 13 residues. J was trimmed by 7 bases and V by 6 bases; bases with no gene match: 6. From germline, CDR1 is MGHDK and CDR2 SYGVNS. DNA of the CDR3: TGTGCCAGCAGGCCACAGGGGGCAGGTGGCTACACCTTC. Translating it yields CASRPQGAGGYTF.

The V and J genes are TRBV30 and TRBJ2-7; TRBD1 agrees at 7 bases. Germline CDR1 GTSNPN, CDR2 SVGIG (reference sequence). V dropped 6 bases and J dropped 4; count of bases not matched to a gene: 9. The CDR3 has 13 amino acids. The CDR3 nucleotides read TGTGCCTGTCAGACAGGGTACTTATACGAGCAGTACTTC. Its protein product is CACQTGYLYEQYF.

CDR3 amino acids: CASSQESPQRSNTGELFF. CDR3 DNA: TGCGCCAGCAGCCAAGAGTCCCCACAGCGGTCGAACACCGGGGAGCTGTTTTTT. The chain links TRBV4-3 to TRBJ2-2; a weak D match, TRBD2 (5 bases). V dropped 0 bases and J dropped 0 bases, with 14 bases sitting between them. This CDR3 has 18 amino acids. Germline V lookup: CDR1 LGHNA, CDR2 YSLEER.

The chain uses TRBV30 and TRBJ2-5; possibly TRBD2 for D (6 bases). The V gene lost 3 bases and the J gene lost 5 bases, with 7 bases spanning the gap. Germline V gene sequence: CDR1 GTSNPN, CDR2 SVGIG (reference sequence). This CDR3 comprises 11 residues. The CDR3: CAWRGGETQYF. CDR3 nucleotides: TGTGCCTGGAGGGGGGGTGAGACCCAGTACTTC. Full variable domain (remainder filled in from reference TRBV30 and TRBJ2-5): SQTIHQWPATLVQPVGSPLSLECTVEGTSNPNLYWYRQAAGRGLQLLFYSVGIGQISSEVPQNLSASRPQDRQFILSSKKLLLSDSGFYLCAWRGGETQYFGPGTRLLVL.

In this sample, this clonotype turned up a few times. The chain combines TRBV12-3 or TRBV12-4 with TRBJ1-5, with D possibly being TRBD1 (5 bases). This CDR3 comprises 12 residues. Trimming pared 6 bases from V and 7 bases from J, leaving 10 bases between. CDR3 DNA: TGTGCCAGCAGGGGGGGTGGCCAGCCCCAGCATTTT. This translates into CASRGGGQPQHF.

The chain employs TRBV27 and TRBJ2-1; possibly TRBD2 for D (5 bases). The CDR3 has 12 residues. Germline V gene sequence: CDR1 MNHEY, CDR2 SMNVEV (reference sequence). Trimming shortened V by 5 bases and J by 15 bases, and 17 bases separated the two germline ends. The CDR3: CASSVGLLGLFF. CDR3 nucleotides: TGTGCCAGCAGTGTAGGACTTCTCGGTTTGTTCTTC.

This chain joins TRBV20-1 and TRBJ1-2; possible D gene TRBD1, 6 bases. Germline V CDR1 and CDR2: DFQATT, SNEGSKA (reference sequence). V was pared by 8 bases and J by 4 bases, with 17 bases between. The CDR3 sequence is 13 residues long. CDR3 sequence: CSPRGGLSYGYTF. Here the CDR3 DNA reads TGCAGTCCCCGTGGGGGGCTCTCCTATGGCTACACCTTC.

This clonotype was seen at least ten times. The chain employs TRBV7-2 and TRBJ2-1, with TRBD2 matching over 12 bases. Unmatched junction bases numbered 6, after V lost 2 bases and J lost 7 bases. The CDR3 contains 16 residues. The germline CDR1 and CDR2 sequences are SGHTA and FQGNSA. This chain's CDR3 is CASSLSGTSGWNEQFF. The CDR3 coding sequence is TGTGCCAGCAGCTTATCCGGGACTAGCGGGTGGAATGAGCAGTTCTTC.

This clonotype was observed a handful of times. The CDR3 nucleotides read TGTGCCAGCAGCTCGGGACAACCGAGCACAGATACGCAGTATTTT. This sequence encodes CASSSGQPSTDTQYF. V is TRBV9 and J is TRBJ2-3, with D possibly matching TRBD1 (6 bases). Looked up from germline, CDR1 is SGDLS and CDR2 is YYNGEE. Deletions cut 4 bases from V and 0 bases from J, with 12 bases between. This CDR3 has 15 residues.

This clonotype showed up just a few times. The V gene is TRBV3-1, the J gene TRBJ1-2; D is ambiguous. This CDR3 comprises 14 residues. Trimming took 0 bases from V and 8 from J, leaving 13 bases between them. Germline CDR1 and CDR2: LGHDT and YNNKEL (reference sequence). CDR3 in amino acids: CASSQDDGSGGYTF. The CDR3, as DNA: TGTGCCAGCAGCCAAGATGACGGGTCGGGAGGCTACACCTTC.

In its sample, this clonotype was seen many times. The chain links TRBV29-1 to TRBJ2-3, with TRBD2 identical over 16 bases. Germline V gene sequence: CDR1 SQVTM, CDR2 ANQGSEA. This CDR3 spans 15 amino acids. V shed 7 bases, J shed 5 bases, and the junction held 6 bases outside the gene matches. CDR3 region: CSAGTSGRAEDTQYF. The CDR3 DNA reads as TGCAGCGCTGGGACTAGCGGGAGGGCCGAAGATACGCAGTATTTT.

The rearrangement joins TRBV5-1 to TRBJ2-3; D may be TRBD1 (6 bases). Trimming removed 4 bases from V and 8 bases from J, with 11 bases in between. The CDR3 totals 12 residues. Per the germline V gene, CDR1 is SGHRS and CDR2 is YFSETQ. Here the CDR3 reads CASSQTGSTQYF. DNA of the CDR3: TGCGCCAGCAGCCAGACAGGAAGTACGCAGTATTTT.

CDR3 DNA: TGTGCCATCGCGGGACCGAACACCGGGGAGCTGTTTTTT. Translation gives CAIAGPNTGELFF. The gene calls are TRBV10-3 and TRBJ2-2; the D gene is possibly TRBD2 (6 bases). Germline CDR1 reads ENHRY; CDR2 reads SYGVKD. Trimming shortened V by 8 bases and J by 0 bases, and 7 bases separated the two germline ends. CDR3 length: 13 residues.

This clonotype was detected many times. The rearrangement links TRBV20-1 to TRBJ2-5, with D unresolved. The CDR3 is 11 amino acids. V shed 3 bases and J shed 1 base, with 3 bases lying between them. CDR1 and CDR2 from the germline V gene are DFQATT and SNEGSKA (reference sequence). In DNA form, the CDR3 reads TGCAGTGCTAGCGGCCAAGAGACCCAGTACTTC. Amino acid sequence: CSASGQETQYF.